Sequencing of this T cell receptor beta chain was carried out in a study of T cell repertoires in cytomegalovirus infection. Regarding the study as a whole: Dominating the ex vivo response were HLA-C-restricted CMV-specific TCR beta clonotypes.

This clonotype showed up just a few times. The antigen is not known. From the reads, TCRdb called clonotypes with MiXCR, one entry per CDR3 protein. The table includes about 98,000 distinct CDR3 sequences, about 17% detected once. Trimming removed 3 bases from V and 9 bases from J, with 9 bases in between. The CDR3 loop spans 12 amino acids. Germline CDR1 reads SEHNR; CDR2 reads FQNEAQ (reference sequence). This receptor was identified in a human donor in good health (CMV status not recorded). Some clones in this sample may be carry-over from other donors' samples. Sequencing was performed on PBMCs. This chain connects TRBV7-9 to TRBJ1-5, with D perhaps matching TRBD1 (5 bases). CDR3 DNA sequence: TGTGCCAGCAGCTTGACGGGGCGGCCCCAGCATTTT. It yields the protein CASSLTGRPQHF.